Listed below are T cell receptor beta chains from one sample, sequenced in a study of early T cells in non-severe SARS-CoV-2 infection. TCRdb re-analysed the 5' RACE reads in MiXCR, keeping a single row per CDR3 protein. The sample lists tens of thousands of distinct CDR3 sequences; roughly 12% were seen once. The starting material was whole blood, obtained at baseline. The receptors derive from an adult who was a healthcare worker with PCR-confirmed SARS-CoV-2 infection or an uninfected control (not recorded which). The CDR3 runs from the conserved cysteine through the conserved F or W. The order of the fields is clone size, D gene, J gene, V gene, CDR3 length, CDR3 protein, CDR3 DNA. The D gene is left open where the match is weak. Expanded clones get a size class; other rows say once, few or many, or leave the size out.

few | TRBD2 | TRBJ2-3 | TRBV7-2 | 14 | CASSFGGGLDTQYF | TGTGCCAGCAGCTTCGGCGGGGGGCTGGATACGCAGTATTTT
NA | TRBD1 | TRBJ2-7 | TRBV3-1 | 15 | CASSTALTGVYEQYF | TGTGCCAGCAGTACGGCACTGACAGGGGTCTACGAGCAGTACTTC
few | TRBD2 | TRBJ2-7 | TRBV28 | 15 | CASSLPAGGSYEQYF | TGTGCCAGCAGTCTCCCAGCGGGGGGCTCCTACGAGCAGTACTTC
few | TRBD1 | TRBJ1-5 | TRBV5-5 | 15 | CASSANRDRGQPQHF | TGTGCCAGCAGCGCTAACCGGGACAGGGGCCAGCCCCAGCATTTT
NA | NA | TRBJ2-7 | TRBV4-2 | 13 | CASSQVLWDEQYF | TGTGCCAGCAGCCAAGTACTATGGGACGAGCAGTACTTC
NA | NA | TRBJ1-1 | TRBV5-1 | 14 | CASSWSPAGTEAFF | TGCGCCAGCAGCTGGTCCCCGGCAGGTACTGAAGCTTTCTTT
few | TRBD2 | TRBJ2-7 | TRBV7-8 | 15 | CASSLAGGTPYEQYF | TGTGCCAGCAGCTTAGCGGGAGGGACCCCCTACGAGCAGTACTTC
few | NA | TRBJ1-3 | TRBV14 | 14 | CASSLPGEGNTIYF | TGTGCCAGCAGCCTCCCCGGAGAAGGAAACACCATATATTTT
NA | NA | TRBJ1-2 | TRBV12-3/TRBV12-4 | 12 | CASSGAFGGYTF | TGTGCCAGCAGTGGGGCCTTCGGGGGCTACACCTTC
few | NA | TRBJ2-1 | TRBV7-7 | 15 | CASSSGLLGGFEQFF | TGTGCTAGCAGCTCAGGACTGCTTGGGGGATTTGAGCAGTTCTTC
NA | TRBD1 | TRBJ2-7 | TRBV15 | 13 | CATSSGTDYEQYF | TGTGCCACCAGCAGCGGGACAGACTACGAGCAGTACTTC
many | NA | TRBJ1-1 | TRBV12-3/TRBV12-4 | 11 | CASSSRTEAFF | TGTGCCAGCAGTTCCCGAACTGAAGCTTTCTTT
NA | NA | TRBJ2-7 | TRBV19 | 13 | CATASTAAYEQYF | TGTGCCACCGCTAGCACGGCCGCCTACGAGCAGTACTTC
many | NA | TRBJ2-2 | TRBV7-2 | 14 | CASSFRFDTGELFF | TGTGCCAGCAGCTTTCGTTTTGACACCGGGGAGCTGTTTTTT
NA | NA | TRBJ2-5 | TRBV20-1 | 15 | CSARPGTEYQETQYF | TGCAGTGCGCGCCCCGGGACCGAGTACCAAGAGACCCAGTACTTC
few | NA | TRBJ2-1 | TRBV5-8 | 13 | CASRTVWNNEQFF | TGTGCCAGCAGGACAGTCTGGAACAATGAGCAGTTCTTC
NA | TRBD2 | TRBJ2-7 | TRBV5-4 | 14 | CATQTTSGNYEQYF | TGTGCCACCCAGACGACTAGCGGAAACTACGAGCAGTACTTC
NA | NA | TRBJ2-7 | TRBV19 | 15 | CASSPASGRRYEQYF | TGTGCCAGTAGTCCCGCCTCGGGGCGGCGGTACGAGCAGTACTTC
NA | TRBD1 | TRBJ1-6 | TRBV9 | 18 | CASSVGTGGGPNNSPLHF | TGTGCCAGCAGCGTAGGGACAGGGGGAGGGCCGAATAATTCACCCCTCCACTTT
many | NA | TRBJ1-5 | TRBV10-3 | 14 | CAISESPGNQPQHF | TGTGCCATCAGTGAGTCCCCTGGCAATCAGCCCCAGCATTTT
few | TRBD1 | TRBJ2-7 | TRBV28 | 14 | CASSPGQPPYEQYF | TGTGCCAGCAGTCCGGGACAGCCGCCCTACGAGCAGTACTTC
NA | NA | TRBJ2-3 | TRBV19 | 17 | CASSPGHGTSVTDTQYF | TGTGCCAGTAGCCCGGGACATGGAACCTCGGTCACAGATACGCAGTATTTT
NA | TRBD2 | TRBJ2-5 | TRBV9 | 15 | CASSVEDGRRETQYF | TGTGCCAGCAGCGTAGAAGACGGGAGGAGGGAGACCCAGTACTTC
NA | NA | TRBJ1-1 | TRBV10-3 | 14 | CAITSFSGAPEAFF | TGTGCCATCACCTCTTTTTCCGGTGCTCCTGAAGCTTTCTTT
few | NA | TRBJ2-1 | TRBV9 | 15 | CASSVGTETFNEQFF | TGTGCCAGCAGCGTAGGAACTGAAACCTTCAATGAGCAGTTCTTC
NA | NA | TRBJ1-1 | TRBV6-6 | 11 | CASSPAGEAFF | TGTGCCAGCAGCCCGGCAGGTGAAGCTTTCTTT
few | NA | TRBJ2-5 | TRBV18 | 14 | CASSPGQGVETQYF | TGTGCCAGCTCACCCGGGCAGGGAGTGGAGACCCAGTACTTC
NA | TRBD2 | TRBJ2-7 | TRBV27 | 19 | CASSFLGLAGGPNPYEQYF | TGTGCCAGCAGTTTTCTGGGACTAGCGGGAGGGCCGAACCCCTACGAGCAGTACTTC
few | NA | TRBJ1-2 | TRBV28 | 14 | CASSRVVSSYGYTF | TGTGCCAGCAGTAGAGTAGTATCGTCCTATGGCTACACCTTC
many | NA | TRBJ2-5 | TRBV12-3/TRBV12-4 | 13 | CATGRAVAETQYF | TGTGCGACGGGACGGGCGGTGGCTGAGACCCAGTACTTC
few | NA | TRBJ2-7 | TRBV7-9 | 14 | CASSSASPGDEQYF | TGTGCCAGCAGCTCTGCGTCCCCGGGGGACGAGCAGTACTTC
few | TRBD1 | TRBJ2-7 | TRBV5-1 | 14 | CASSLGTGKPEQYF | TGCGCCAGCAGCTTGGGGACAGGGAAGCCCGAGCAGTACTTC
many | NA | TRBJ2-3 | TRBV20-1 | 14 | CSADREGKGDTQYF | TGCAGTGCCGACCGAGAGGGGAAGGGGGATACGCAGTATTTT
NA | TRBD1 | TRBJ1-1 | TRBV5-1 | 14 | CASSWTGGHTEAFF | TGCGCCAGCAGCTGGACAGGAGGTCACACTGAAGCTTTCTTT
many | TRBD2 | TRBJ2-7 | TRBV29-1 | 15 | CSVDCGASGGVEQYF | TGCAGCGTTGACTGCGGGGCTAGCGGGGGTGTCGAGCAGTACTTC
many | TRBD2 | TRBJ2-7 | TRBV28 | 15 | CASSFGTSVPYEQYF | TGTGCCAGCAGTTTCGGGACTAGCGTACCCTACGAGCAGTACTTC
NA | TRBD1 | TRBJ1-1 | TRBV12-3/TRBV12-4 | 14 | CASSQTGKHTEAFF | TGTGCCAGCTCTCAGACAGGGAAGCACACTGAAGCTTTCTTT
NA | TRBD1 | TRBJ1-1 | TRBV11-2 | 14 | CASSPFGQGAEAFF | TGTGCCAGCAGCCCATTCGGACAGGGGGCTGAAGCTTTCTTT
NA | NA | TRBJ1-1 | TRBV11-2 | 15 | CASSLDPGQNTEAFF | TGTGCCAGCAGCTTAGATCCGGGTCAGAATACTGAAGCTTTCTTT
NA | TRBD2 | TRBJ2-2 | TRBV3-1 | 15 | CASSQRTSADGELFF | TGTGCCAGCAGCCAGAGGACTAGCGCAGACGGGGAGCTGTTTTTT
many | NA | TRBJ2-2 | TRBV28 | 15 | CASRPGGSRSGELFF | TGTGCCAGCAGACCCGGTGGCAGTCGGTCCGGGGAGCTGTTTTTT